This T cell receptor (beta chain) was retrieved from a study of blood T cell repertoires in COVID-19. Study in general: COVID-19 samples, acute and convalescent, were from the United States, Italy and Spain. PBMCs, B-cell-depleted T cells, or T cells were the source of the cDNA or gDNA that made up the material.

Original methodology: The authors estimated nucleated cell counts from reference gene primer amplification. The repertoire was sequenced with immunoSEQ multiplex PCR; TCRdb's copy has only in-frame clones and lacks some. That table gives V, J and clone size, and the DNA gave D and trimming. The sample shows about 250,000 clones, 80% to 85% of them seen only once. Germline lookup yields CDR1 SGDLS and CDR2 YYNGEE. This CDR3 is 13 amino acids long. With 7 bases clipped from V and 5 bases from J, the junction kept 5 bases outside the gene matches. The chain couples TRBV9 to TRBJ2-1; 8 bases line up with TRBD2. Material for sequencing was peripheral blood. The origin of this receptor is a man aged 45-60 years with active or convalescent COVID-19. The CDR3 is CASQGAGDNEQFF. The CDR3 DNA follows: TGTGCCAGCCAGGGAGCGGGGGACAATGAGCAGTTCTTC.